The next 4 T cell receptor beta chains were all read from a single sample in a study of blood T cell repertoires in COVID-19. Sequencing used immunoSEQ multiplex PCR; TCRdb keeps in-frame clones, though not all of them. In the table there are more than 20,000 clones, roughly 83% of which are singletons. Specimen: peripheral blood. These receptors were taken from a human donor with active COVID-19. The donor label of this sample is uncertain.

The V gene is TRBV3-1 (or the pseudogene TRBV3-2), the J gene TRBJ2-7; maybe TRBD2 (5 bases). Trimming removed 1 base from V and 3 bases from J, with 16 bases in between. CDR3 length equals 16 residues. Germline loops: CDR1 LGHDT, CDR2 YNNKEL (reference sequence). The CDR3 sequence: CASSQARRAGSYEQYF. In nucleotides, the CDR3 is TGTGCCAGCAGCCAAGCCCGGCGGGCGGGCAGCTACGAGCAGTACTTC.

The chain couples TRBV6-2 or TRBV6-3 to TRBJ2-1, with 11 bases fitting TRBD1. This CDR3 is 16 amino acids long. The V gene's germline CDR1 is MNHEY and CDR2 SVGEGT. The V segment lost 2 bases and the J segment 4 bases; nucleotides outside the gene matches: 4. The CDR3 DNA reads TGTGCCAGCAGTTACGTCGGACAGGGGGCGTACAATGAGCAGTTCTTC. Protein product: CASSYVGQGAYNEQFF.

V usage is TRBV27 and J usage is TRBJ2-1; 7 nucleotides align to TRBD2. Germline V CDR1 and CDR2: MNHEY, SMNVEV (reference sequence). V shed 1 base, J shed 4 bases, and the junction held 4 bases outside the gene matches. CDR3 length equals 15 residues. CDR3 DNA: TGTGCCAGCAGTTTATATGGGGAGGGTTACAATGAGCAGTTCTTC. Protein product: CASSLYGEGYNEQFF.

This chain uses TRBV4-1 with TRBJ1-6; TRBD1 aligns across 9 bases. Germline CDR1 MGHRA, CDR2 YSYEKL. The ends lost 4 bases at V and 5 bases at J; junction bases unmatched: 0. The CDR3 contains 14 residues. CDR3 in DNA: TGCGCCAGCAGCCGGACAGGGGATAATTCACCCCTCCACTTT. Translating gives CASSRTGDNSPLHF.